The clone carrying this TCR beta chain was found many times. Antigen specificity is unknown. Isolation recovered at least 6 million PBMCs from every sample. Through a sample-barcoded 5' primer and a J-beta primer mix, a second PCR was run for roughly 6 to 12 cycles. Each TCR beta cDNA got a 12-nucleotide random molecular identifier. TCRdb recomputed calls from the 5' RACE reads with MiXCR, one row per CDR3 protein. The sample holds under 850,000 distinct CDR3 sequences, about 34% seen once. The data originate from a study of blood T cells in healthy people across ages. Whole-study findings and limits: Naive T cell percentage and TCR beta diversity correlated strongly. Age showed a roughly linear inverse relationship with TCR beta diversity per million T cells.

Per the germline V gene, CDR1 is SGHTA and CDR2 is FQGNSA. This CDR3 has 15 residues. With V trimmed by 1 base and J by 8 bases, 8 bases remained unmatched. The gene calls are TRBV7-2 and TRBJ2-3; TRBD2 matches at 8 bases. Sample: blood. The sequence derives from a man younger than 30 in good health. The CDR3: CASSLGGLGQGTQYF. DNA of the CDR3: TGTGCCAGCAGCTTAGGGGGACTAGGACAAGGTACGCAGTATTTT. Together with reference TRBV7-2 and TRBJ2-3, the CDR3 gives the full variable domain: GAGVSQSPSNKVTEKGKDVELRCDPISGHTALYWYRQSLGQGLEFLIYFQGNSAPDKSGLPSDRFSAERTGGSVSTLTIQRTQQEDSAVYLCASSLGGLGQGTQYFGPGTRLTVL.